This is a list of T cell receptor beta chains from one sample in a study of cytomegalovirus exposure and HLA in healthy donors. Sequencing used immunoSEQ multiplex PCR; TCRdb keeps in-frame clones, though not all of them. The table shows 110,000 to 150,000 clones, with over 90% occurring only once. The specimen sequenced was PBMCs. These receptors were obtained from a man aged 18 to 29 in good health and CMV-seropositive. The CDR3 runs from the conserved cysteine through the conserved F or W.

V gene	J gene	CDR3 protein
TRBV28	TRBJ2-7	CASRLQGENYEQYF
TRBV6-1	TRBJ2-3	CASSQAGVGTDTQYF
TRBV29-1	TRBJ2-7	CSVARDRDSYEQYF
TRBV4-1	TRBJ2-4	CASSQNRGERGIQYF
TRBV2	TRBJ2-3	CASSGGVDTQYF
TRBV6-5	TRBJ1-2	CASSSSYGYTF
TRBV21-1	TRBJ1-3	CASSKEPIRTLGNTIYF
TRBV27	TRBJ2-7	CASSLYQRGPYEQYF
TRBV2	TRBJ1-1	CASSVDRDMVAFF
TRBV5-4	TRBJ2-5	CASSPGIGLAKETQYF
TRBV7-9	TRBJ2-1	CASSLDGRVNNEQFF
TRBV6-5	TRBJ1-2	CASSSKWELGGYTF